The 27 T cell receptor beta chains below come from one sample, sequenced in a study of blood T cells in healthy people across ages. The second PCR ran about 6 to 11 cycles with a sample-barcoded 5' primer and J-beta primers. TCRdb processed the 5' RACE reads anew with MiXCR; each CDR3 protein has one entry. The table lists roughly 1.4 million distinct CDR3 sequences, approximately 63% of them singletons. The sequenced sample consisted of blood. Source of these receptors: a man between 18 and 29 years old in good health.

This sequence joins TRBV27 and TRBJ2-1; no clear D. The CDR3 loop spans 17 amino acids. The V end lost 5 bases, the J end lost 0 bases, and 17 bases lay between the germline ends. The germline V gene encodes CDR1 MNHEY and CDR2 SMNVEV (reference sequence). CDR3 loop: CASSTRYWENSYNEQFF. The CDR3 DNA sequence: TGTGCCAGCAGTACGAGATACTGGGAAAACTCCTACAATGAGCAGTTCTTC.

The chain uses TRBV6-5 and TRBJ2-1; D is uncertain. V was pared by 7 bases and J by 15 bases, with 7 bases between. Per germline, CDR1 MNHEY and CDR2 SVGAGI. The CDR3 has 8 residues. The chain's CDR3 is CASKQPFF. CDR3 DNA: TGTGCCAGCAAGCAACCGTTCTTC.

The genes are TRBV7-9 and TRBJ1-1, with D unclear. The V end lost 1 base, the J end lost 6 bases, and 18 bases lay between the germline ends. Germline CDR1 is SEHNR and CDR2 is FQNEAQ (reference sequence). This CDR3 has 16 amino acids. CDR3 sequence reads: CASSLGAAEPVPEAFF. CDR3 in DNA: TGTGCCAGCAGCTTAGGGGCCGCGGAGCCAGTGCCTGAAGCTTTCTTT.

The chain uses TRBV5-1 and TRBJ2-4, with TRBD2 matching 7 bases. This CDR3 has 16 residues. CDR1 SGHRS and CDR2 YFSETQ come from the germline V gene. The junction had 9 bases not matched to a gene; V was cut back by 3 bases and J by 3 bases. CDR3 in DNA: TGCGCCAGCAGCTCGGCCGGGTGGGGGGGCAAAAACATTCAGTACTTC. Translated, it gives CASSSAGWGGKNIQYF.

The rearrangement links TRBV20-1 to TRBJ2-1, with TRBD2 matching over 11 bases. CDR1 is DFQATT and CDR2 is SNEGSKA in the germline V gene (reference sequence). The CDR3 length is 15 residues. The ends lost 5 bases at V and 8 bases at J; junction bases unmatched: 11. The CDR3 spells CSAFSTSGSGDEQFF. CDR3 coding DNA: TGCAGTGCTTTCTCCACTAGCGGGAGTGGGGATGAGCAGTTCTTC.

This clonotype has a handful of counts. This chain connects TRBV20-1 to TRBJ2-3; 9 bases are shared with TRBD2. CDR3 length equals 13 residues. V lost 7 bases and J lost 0; bases outside the gene matches: 2. Germline V gene data show CDR1 as DFQATT and CDR2 as SNEGSKA (reference sequence). CDR3 nucleotide sequence: TGCAGTGTTCTAGCGGGGAGCACAGATACGCAGTATTTT. Translating it yields CSVLAGSTDTQYF.

The chain carries TRBV4-1 and TRBJ2-5; 8 bases agree with TRBD2. The DNA end lines up better with TRBJ2-7; the J call may be wrong. CDR1 and CDR2 (germline): MGHRA, YSYEKL. The CDR3 length is 15 residues. CDR3 DNA: TGCGCCAGCAGCCCTGCGGGGGGCATATTGGGCGAGCAGTACTTC. This gives the protein CASSPAGGILGEQYF.

The V and J genes are TRBV30 and TRBJ2-7; tentative D call: TRBD2 (5 bases). The DNA end is more similar to TRBJ2-5, so the J call may be wrong. There are 13 residues in the CDR3. CDR1 GTSNPN and CDR2 SVGIG come from the germline V gene (reference sequence). CDR3 bases: TGTGCCTGGAGTGTAAGGGAGAGAGAGACCCAGTACTTC. Protein product: CAWSVRERETQYF.

The chain couples TRBV6-5 to TRBJ2-3; 11 bases are shared with TRBD2. From germline, CDR1 is MNHEY and CDR2 SVGAGI. Trimming cost V 0 bases and J 4 bases; bases outside gene matches: 6. The length of the CDR3 is 17 residues. CDR3 protein: CASSYSRLAGGADTQYF. CDR3 sequence (DNA): TGTGCCAGCAGTTACTCGAGGCTAGCGGGAGGTGCAGATACGCAGTATTTT.

J is TRBJ2-1 and V is TRBV20-1; possibly TRBD1 for D (6 bases). This CDR3 has 13 amino acids. Deletions cut 5 bases from V and 6 bases from J, with 14 bases between. CDR1 DFQATT and CDR2 SNEGSKA come from the germline V gene (reference sequence). The DNA of the CDR3 is TGCAGTGCTCATCACAGGGTAAGCAATGAGCAGTTCTTC. Its protein product is CSAHHRVSNEQFF.

This chain uses TRBV20-1 with TRBJ2-5, with D perhaps TRBD2 (6 bases). The tail of the sequence fits TRBJ2-1 better, so the J call may be wrong. CDR3 size: 13 residues. From germline, CDR1 is DFQATT and CDR2 SNEGSKA (reference sequence). The DNA of the CDR3 is TGCAGTGCTGGGGGAGGCCTCCAAGAGACCCAGTTCTTC. Protein: CSAGGGLQETQFF.

The V gene is TRBV7-9, the J gene TRBJ2-5, with D maybe TRBD1 (6 bases). CDR1 is SEHNR, CDR2 FQNEAQ, per germline (reference sequence). Trimming left V 2 bases short and J 0 bases short, with 16 bases between. The CDR3 totals 17 residues. CDR3 sequence: CASSLRAGGLYQETQYF. CDR3 nucleotide sequence: TGTGCCAGCAGCTTAAGGGCTGGGGGCCTGTACCAAGAGACCCAGTACTTC.

The chain carries TRBV5-5 and TRBJ2-3; D is possibly TRBD1 (6 bases). CDR3 length equals 16 residues. V was cut by 4 bases and J by 0 bases, with 15 bases left in between. Germline CDR1 is SGHKS and CDR2 is YYEKEE (reference sequence). This CDR3 is CASSQWDILSTDTQYF. CDR3 nucleotide sequence: TGTGCCAGCAGCCAATGGGACATCCTTAGCACAGATACGCAGTATTTT. The complete variable domain, with remaining parts taken from reference TRBV5-5 and TRBJ2-3, reads DAGVTQSPTHLIKTRGQQVTLRCSPISGHKSVSWYQQVLGQGPQFIFQYYEKEERGRGNFPDRFSARQFPNYSSELNVNALLLGDSALYLCASSQWDILSTDTQYFGPGTRLTVL.

This chain joins TRBV5-1 and TRBJ2-3; 13 bases map to TRBD2. The trim removed 4 bases at V and 6 bases at J, leaving 5 bases unmatched. Germline CDR1 is SGHRS and CDR2 is YFSETQ. CDR3 length: 15 residues. CDR3 residues: CASSTGLAGSDTQYF. CDR3 in DNA: TGCGCCAGCAGCACGGGACTAGCGGGGTCGGATACGCAGTATTTT.

The chain is built from TRBV7-8 and TRBJ2-5; possible D gene TRBD2, 5 bases. The CDR3 runs to 12 residues. The V end lost 7 bases, the J end lost 5 bases, and 11 bases lay between the germline ends. Germline CDR1 SGHVS, CDR2 FQNEAQ. The CDR3 region is CASTDYGETQYF. CDR3 nucleotides: TGTGCCAGCACCGACTATGGGGAGACCCAGTACTTC.

V and J are TRBV9 and TRBJ2-1; D might be TRBD2 (6 bases). This CDR3 spans 13 amino acids. Trimming removed 5 bases at V and 9 bases at J, with 15 bases between. The germline V gene has CDR1 SGDLS and CDR2 YYNGEE. Here the CDR3 DNA reads TGTGCCAGCAGGGGGGTGCGGGATGTTGAGCAGTTCTTC. It codes for CASRGVRDVEQFF.

The chain uses TRBV7-9 and TRBJ1-3; D ambiguous. The CDR3 loop spans 15 amino acids. With 5 bases removed from V and 1 base from J, the gap between germline ends came to 12 bases. CDR1 is SEHNR and CDR2 is FQNEAQ in the germline V gene (reference sequence). The CDR3 region has the DNA TGTGCCAGCAGCCCGCTCCCGGTATCTGGAAACACCATATATTTT. Its translation: CASSPLPVSGNTIYF.

This clonotype occurred many times. This CDR3 reads CASRLGQTQETQYF. As DNA, the CDR3 is TGTGCCAGCAGGCTCGGACAGACCCAAGAGACCCAGTACTTC. This chain joins TRBV27 and TRBJ2-5; possible D gene TRBD1, 6 bases. Germline values: CDR1 MNHEY, CDR2 SMNVEV (reference sequence). V dropped 6 bases and J dropped 1 base, with 12 bases sitting between them. The CDR3 is 14 residues long.

The chain links TRBV21-1 to TRBJ1-5; TRBD1, the D gene given by the table, was not confirmed from the DNA. TRBV21-1 is a pseudogene locus. The CDR3 spans 16 residues. The CDR3 DNA sequence: TGTGCCAGCAGCAAACTGGGGACAGGGGGCAATCAGCCCCAGCATTTT. Residues: CASSKLGTGGNQPQHF.

Remarks on this clonotype: At one end the junction does not follow the germline gene, possibly because of a read error. The chain employs TRBV2 and TRBJ2-7; D uncertain. From germline, CDR1 is SNHLY and CDR2 FYNNEI. The CDR3 runs 16 residues. The CDR3 is CASSFAPGSTGYDQYF. CDR3 in DNA: TGTGCCAGCAGCTTTGCCCCGGGCTCTACGGGCTACGATCAGTACTTC.

V and J are TRBV28 and TRBJ2-7; D tentatively reads TRBD1 or TRBD2 (6 bases each). CDR3 length: 14 amino acids. From germline, CDR1 is MDHEN and CDR2 SYDVKM. V was shortened by 10 bases and J by 3 bases, with 19 bases between the two germline ends. CDR3: CATLQEGVDYEQYF. CDR3 nucleotides: TGTGCCACCCTACAGGAGGGGGTGGACTACGAGCAGTACTTC.

The J gene is TRBJ2-1, the V gene TRBV7-2, with 11 bases that match TRBD2. The V segment lost 3 bases and the J segment 8 bases; nucleotides outside the gene matches: 9. Germline CDR1 reads SGHTA; CDR2 reads FQGNSA. CDR3 length: 16 residues. CDR3 in DNA: TGTGCCAGCAGCTTCGTAGCGGGAGGGACGGACTATGAGCAGTTCTTC. Translated, it gives CASSFVAGGTDYEQFF.

This clonotype was counted once. This chain joins TRBV5-1 and TRBJ2-1, with 9 bases aligning to TRBD1. Matching the DNA end better, TRBJ2-7 makes the J call doubtful. Looked up from germline, CDR1 is SGHRS and CDR2 is YFSETQ. This CDR3 has 15 residues. The CDR3 is CASSLRGQGPSEQYF. CDR3 sequence (DNA): TGCGCCAGCAGCTTAAGGGGACAGGGTCCTTCCGAGCAGTACTTC.

The count of this clonotype is one. This chain joins TRBV28 and TRBJ2-4, with D tentatively TRBD1 (6 bases). The J call is doubtful: the DNA matches TRBJ2-7 better. The CDR3 totals 20 residues. The V gene's germline CDR1 is MDHEN and CDR2 SYDVKM. CDR3: CASSFRTESLLRGPNYEQYF. In nucleotides, the CDR3 is TGTGCCAGCAGTTTCCGTACCGAAAGCCTTCTCAGGGGCCCCAACTACGAGCAGTACTTC.

This chain joins TRBV6-6 and TRBJ2-3; TRBD2 might be the D (5 bases). The CDR3 length is 14 residues. Germline values: CDR1 MNHNY, CDR2 SVGAGI (reference sequence). The V end was cut by 7 bases, the J end by 1 base, with 12 bases between. For the CDR3, the DNA is TGTGCCAGCACCATAGCGCCGCGCACAGATACGCAGTATTTT. Amino acid sequence: CASTIAPRTDTQYF.

The chain carries TRBV5-6 and TRBJ2-1, with 10 bases matching TRBD2. The V gene's germline CDR1 is SGHDT and CDR2 YYEEEE. V was clipped by 0 bases and J by 5 bases; unmatched bases: 11. CDR3 length: 18 amino acids. The CDR3 spells CASSLGRSSGRGDNEQFF. The DNA for the CDR3 is TGTGCCAGCAGCTTGGGTCGGTCTAGCGGGAGAGGGGACAATGAGCAGTTCTTC.

This chain joins TRBV7-2 and TRBJ2-1, with D maybe TRBD1 (6 bases). V was pared by 1 base and J by 10 bases, with 20 bases between. Germline assignment: CDR1 SGHTA and CDR2 FQGNSA. The CDR3 totals 16 residues. The DNA of the CDR3 is TGTGCCAGCAGCTTAGAGGTGACAGGAGTAGCTAGAGAGCAGTTCTTC. Translating it yields CASSLEVTGVAREQFF.